This passage covers 3 T cell receptor beta chains from one sample sequenced in a study of T-cell memory formation after mild COVID-19. Using its own MiXCR run on the 5' RACE reads, TCRdb lists one record per CDR3 protein. This sample has fewer than 200,000 distinct CDR3 sequences, with 10% to 15% found just once. Sequences were obtained from PBMCs or a T cell subset sorted from them (not recorded which). These receptors came from a man between 18 and 35 years old who had mild COVID-19 (a few samples of this study predate the infection). Cell type and time point are not known.

This clonotype was seen a handful of times. The V gene is TRBV20-1, the J gene TRBJ2-1; 8 nucleotides agree with TRBD2. The length of the CDR3 is 15 residues. Germline V lookup: CDR1 DFQATT, CDR2 SNEGSKA (reference sequence). Trimming took 5 bases from V and 0 from J; bases not matched to a gene: 6. CDR3 in DNA: TGCAGTGCTCCCGAGCGGGGGAGCTCCTACAATGAGCAGTTCTTC. It is translated as CSAPERGSSYNEQFF.

This clonotype has more than one count but fewer than ten. The chain uses TRBV29-1 and TRBJ2-1, with 11 bases matching TRBD1. Germline V CDR1 and CDR2: SQVTM, ANQGSEA. V shed 7 bases, J shed 4 bases, and the junction held 6 bases outside the gene matches. The CDR3 has 14 residues. The DNA of the CDR3 is TGCAGCGGGGGACAGGGGGGAATATACAATGAGCAGTTCTTC. Translated: CSGGQGGIYNEQFF.

The rearrangement uses TRBV7-9 and TRBJ1-3; possibly TRBD1 for D (5 bases). V lost 5 bases to trimming and J lost 2 bases, with 16 bases between them. This CDR3 is built from 16 residues. Germline-derived CDR1 and CDR2 are SEHNR and FQNEAQ (reference sequence). CDR3 nucleotides: TGTGCCAGCAGCCCCAGGCAGGGTACAACTGGAAACACCATATATTTT. Protein sequence: CASSPRQGTTGNTIYF.